This TCR beta chain is from a study of blood T cell repertoires in COVID-19. On the study more broadly: Researchers got acute and convalescent COVID-19 samples from the United States, Italy and Spain.

Authors' analysis steps: Estimation of nucleated cell counts relied on the amplification of reference gene primers. Sequencing was performed with immunoSEQ multiplex PCR; in TCRdb, only in-frame clones are kept and a portion is missing. D and trimming come from the DNA, and the V and J calls and clone size come from that table. Here the sample spans 200,000 to 250,000 clones, roughly 75% being singletons. Germline CDR1 reads LNHDA; CDR2 reads SQIVND (reference sequence). CDR3 length equals 14 residues. V lost 4 bases and J 1 base, leaving 7 bases between the germline ends. The rearrangement links TRBV19 to TRBJ2-2; the D is unclear. The sequenced sample was peripheral blood. The TCR originated in a woman in her seventies with acute or convalescent COVID-19. The CDR3 DNA reads as TGTGCCAGTAGTACCTCCGGGAACACCGGGGAGCTGTTTTTT. Amino acid sequence: CASSTSGNTGELFF.